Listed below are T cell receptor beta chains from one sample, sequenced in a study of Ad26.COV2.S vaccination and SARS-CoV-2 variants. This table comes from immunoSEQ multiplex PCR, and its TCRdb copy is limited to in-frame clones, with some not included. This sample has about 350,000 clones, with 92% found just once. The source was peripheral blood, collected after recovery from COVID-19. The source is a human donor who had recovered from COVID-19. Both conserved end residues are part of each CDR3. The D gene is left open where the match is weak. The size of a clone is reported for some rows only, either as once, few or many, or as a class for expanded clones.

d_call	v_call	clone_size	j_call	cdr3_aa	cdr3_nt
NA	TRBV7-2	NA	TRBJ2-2	CASSPGPANTGELFF	TGTGCCAGCAGCCCCGGGCCCGCGAACACCGGGGAGCTGTTTTTT
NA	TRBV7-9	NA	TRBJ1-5	CASSLRDSNQPQHF	TGTGCCAGCAGCCTCCGAGATAGCAATCAGCCCCAGCATTTT
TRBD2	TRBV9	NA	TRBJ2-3	CASSVDGGGTDTQYF	TGTGCCAGCAGCGTAGATGGGGGGGGCACAGATACGCAGTATTTT
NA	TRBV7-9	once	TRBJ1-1	CASSLDRHTEAFF	TGTGCCAGCAGCCTAGACAGACACACTGAAGCTTTCTTT
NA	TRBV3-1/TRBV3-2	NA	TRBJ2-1	CASSNSGPSYNEQFF	TGTGCCAGCAGCAATAGCGGACCCTCCTACAATGAGCAGTTCTTC
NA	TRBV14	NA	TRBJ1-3	CASSRKQPLSGNTIYF	TGTGCCAGCAGCCGTAAACAGCCACTCTCTGGAAACACCATATATTTT
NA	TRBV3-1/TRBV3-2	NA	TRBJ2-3	CASSQEGATDTQYF	TGTGCCAGCAGCCAAGAGGGGGCGACAGATACGCAGTATTTT
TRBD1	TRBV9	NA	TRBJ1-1	CASSTSTGGAFF	TGTGCCAGCAGCACCTCGACAGGGGGTGCTTTCTTT
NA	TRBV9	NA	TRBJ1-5	CASSVSGAANLPQHF	TGTGCCAGCAGCGTTTCGGGGGCAGCTAATCTGCCCCAGCATTTT
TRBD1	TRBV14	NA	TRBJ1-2	CASSQDWAGGFVSGGYTF	TGTGCCAGCAGCCAAGATTGGGCAGGGGGCTTTGTTTCGGGTGGCTACACCTTC
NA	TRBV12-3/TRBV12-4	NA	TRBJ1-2	CASSLNHRDYTF	TGTGCCAGCAGTTTAAACCATCGAGACTACACCTTC
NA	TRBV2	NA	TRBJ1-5	CASGYLVQPQHF	TGTGCCAGCGGGTACCTCGTGCAGCCCCAGCATTTT
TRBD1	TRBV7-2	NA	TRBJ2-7	CASSLTGTGVHEQYF	TGTGCCAGCAGCCTCACCGGGACAGGGGTCCACGAGCAGTACTTC
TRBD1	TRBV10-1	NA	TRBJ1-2	CASIEDRGPLDFYGYTF	TGCGCCAGCATTGAAGACAGGGGGCCCCTTGATTTCTATGGCTACACCTTC
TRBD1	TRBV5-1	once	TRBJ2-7	CASSSGTGGSYEQYF	TGCGCCAGCAGCTCCGGGACAGGGGGTTCCTACGAGCAGTACTTC
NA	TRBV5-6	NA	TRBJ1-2	CASSLSRQLYGYTF	TGTGCCAGCAGCTTGTCCCGGCAGCTGTATGGCTACACCTTC
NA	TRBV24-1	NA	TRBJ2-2	CATSDRISNTGELFF	TGTGCCACCAGTGATCGGATATCGAACACCGGGGAGCTGTTTTTT
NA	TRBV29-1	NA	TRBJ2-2	CSVEGSGSSTGELFF	TGCAGCGTTGAGGGGTCCGGCTCAAGCACCGGGGAGCTGTTTTTT
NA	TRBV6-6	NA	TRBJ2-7	CASSAGEVVHEQYF	TGTGCCAGCAGTGCAGGGGAAGTTGTCCACGAGCAGTACTTC
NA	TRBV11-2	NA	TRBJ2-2	CASRFTRDINTGELFF	TGTGCCAGCAGGTTTACCCGGGACATCAACACCGGGGAGCTGTTTTTT